This TCR beta chain comes out of a study of human T cells and chemical hapten exposure. Per the authors' pipeline: A typical sample had roughly 96,000 TCRs, with about 23,224 to 690,600 overall. Each CDR3 protein gets one entry after TCRdb re-called the RACE reads with MiXCR. The V and J calls were not made by the authors but by TCRdb's processing. The sample holds about 120,000 distinct CDR3 sequences, around an eighth seen once. Regarding time point: pre-sensitization, week 0. Treatment indicated: therapeutic diphenylcyclopropenone sensitization with weekly scalp DPC. The material sequenced was whole blood, taken in connection with sensitization to the hapten diphenylcyclopropenone (DPC). This TCR came from a woman in her late teens or twenties with alopecia areata. Some clones in this sample may be carry-over from other donors' samples.

Written as DNA, the CDR3 is TGCGCCAGCAGCCATGCCGGGACACCAAACTACGAGCAGTACTTC. Protein product: CASSHAGTPNYEQYF. The chain carries TRBV4-1 and TRBJ2-7; the D gene is possibly TRBD1 (6 bases). The CDR3 sequence is 15 residues long. Between the trimmed V and J ends, which lost 3 bases and 3 bases, there was a span of 15 bases. The germline gives CDR1 MGHRA, CDR2 YSYEKL.